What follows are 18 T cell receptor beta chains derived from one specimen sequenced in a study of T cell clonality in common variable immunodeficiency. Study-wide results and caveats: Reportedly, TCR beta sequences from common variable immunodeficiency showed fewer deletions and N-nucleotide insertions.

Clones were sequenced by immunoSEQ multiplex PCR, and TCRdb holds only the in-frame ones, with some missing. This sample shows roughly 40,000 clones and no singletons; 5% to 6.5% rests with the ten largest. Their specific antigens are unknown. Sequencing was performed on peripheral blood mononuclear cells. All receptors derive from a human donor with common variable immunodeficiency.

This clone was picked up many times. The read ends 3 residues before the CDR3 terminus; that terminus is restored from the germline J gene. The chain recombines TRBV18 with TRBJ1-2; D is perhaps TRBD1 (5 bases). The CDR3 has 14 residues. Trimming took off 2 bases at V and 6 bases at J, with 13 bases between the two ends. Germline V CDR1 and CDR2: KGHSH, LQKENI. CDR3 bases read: TGTGCCAGCTCACCAAGCACAGGCCACCATGGC. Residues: CASSPSTGHHG. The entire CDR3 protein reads CASSPSTGHHGYTF.

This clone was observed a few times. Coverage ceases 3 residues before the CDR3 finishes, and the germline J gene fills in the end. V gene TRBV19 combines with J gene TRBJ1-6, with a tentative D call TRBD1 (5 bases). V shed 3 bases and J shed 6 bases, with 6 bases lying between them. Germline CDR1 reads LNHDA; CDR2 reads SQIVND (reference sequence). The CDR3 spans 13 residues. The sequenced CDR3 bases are TGTGCCAGTAGTATCGACAGTAATTCACCC. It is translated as CASSIDSNSP. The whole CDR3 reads CASSIDSNSPLHF.

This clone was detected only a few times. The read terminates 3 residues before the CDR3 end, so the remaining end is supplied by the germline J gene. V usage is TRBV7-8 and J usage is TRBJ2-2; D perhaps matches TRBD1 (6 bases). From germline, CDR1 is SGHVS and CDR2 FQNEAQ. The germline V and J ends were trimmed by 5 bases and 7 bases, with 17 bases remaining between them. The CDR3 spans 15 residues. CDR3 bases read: TGTGCCAGCAGCCCTCCAAGTACAGGGATCGGGGAG. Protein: CASSPPSTGIGE. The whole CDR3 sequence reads CASSPPSTGIGELFF.

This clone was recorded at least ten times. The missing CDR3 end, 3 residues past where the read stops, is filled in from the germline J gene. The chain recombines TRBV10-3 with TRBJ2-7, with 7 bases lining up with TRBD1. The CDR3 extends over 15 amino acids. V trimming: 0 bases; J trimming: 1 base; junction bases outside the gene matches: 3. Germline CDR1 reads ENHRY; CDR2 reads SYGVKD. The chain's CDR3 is CAISESRQGSYEQYF. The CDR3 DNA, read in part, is TGTGCCATCAGTGAGTCGAGACAGGGATCCTACGAG.

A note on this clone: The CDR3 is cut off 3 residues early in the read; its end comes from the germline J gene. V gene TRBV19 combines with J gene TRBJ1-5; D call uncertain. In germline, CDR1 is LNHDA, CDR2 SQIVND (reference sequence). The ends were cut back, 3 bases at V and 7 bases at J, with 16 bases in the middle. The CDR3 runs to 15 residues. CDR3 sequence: CASSIGPYAAQPQHF. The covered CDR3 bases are TGTGCCAGTAGTATCGGTCCTTACGCGGCCCAGCCC. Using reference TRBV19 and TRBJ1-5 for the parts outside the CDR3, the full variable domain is DGGITQSPKYLFRKEGQNVTLSCEQNLNHDAMYWYRQDPGQGLRLIYYSQIVNDFQKGDIAEGYSVSREKKESFPLTVTSAQKNPTAFYLCASSIGPYAAQPQHFGDGTRLSIL.

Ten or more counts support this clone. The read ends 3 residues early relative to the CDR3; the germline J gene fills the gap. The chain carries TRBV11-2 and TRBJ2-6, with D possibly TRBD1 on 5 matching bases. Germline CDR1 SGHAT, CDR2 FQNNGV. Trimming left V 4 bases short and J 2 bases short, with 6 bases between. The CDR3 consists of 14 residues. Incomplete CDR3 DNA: TGTGCCAGCAGCTCAGGGCCTGGGGCCAACGTC. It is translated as CASSSGPGANV. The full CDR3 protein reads CASSSGPGANVLTF.

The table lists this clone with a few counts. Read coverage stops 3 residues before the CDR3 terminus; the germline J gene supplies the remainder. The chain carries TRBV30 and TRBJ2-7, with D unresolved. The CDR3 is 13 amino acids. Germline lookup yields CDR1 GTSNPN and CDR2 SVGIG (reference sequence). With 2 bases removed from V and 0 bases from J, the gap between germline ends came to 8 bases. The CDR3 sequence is CAWSTAFSYEQYF. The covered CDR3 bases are TGTGCCTGGAGTACAGCATTCTCCTACGAG. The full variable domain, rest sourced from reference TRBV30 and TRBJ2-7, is SQTIHQWPATLVQPVGSPLSLECTVEGTSNPNLYWYRQAAGRGLQLLFYSVGIGQISSEVPQNLSASRPQDRQFILSSKKLLLSDSGFYLCAWSTAFSYEQYFGPGTRLTVT.

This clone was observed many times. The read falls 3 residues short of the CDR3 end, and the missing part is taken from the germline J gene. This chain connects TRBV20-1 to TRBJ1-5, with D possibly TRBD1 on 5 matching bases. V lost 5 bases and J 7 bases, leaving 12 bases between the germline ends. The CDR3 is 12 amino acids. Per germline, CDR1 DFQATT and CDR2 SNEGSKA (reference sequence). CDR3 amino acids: CSAETPGQPQHF. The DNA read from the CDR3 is TGCAGTGCTGAAACCCCAGGGCAGCCC.

CDR3 DNA (partial): TGTGCCAGCAGCGCACAGGGTGGAGGC. This sequence encodes CASSAQGGG. The whole CDR3 region reads CASSAQGGGYTF. This chain links TRBV13 with TRBJ1-2; possibly TRBD1 for D (6 bases). Coverage ceases 3 residues before the CDR3 finishes, and the germline J gene fills in the end. CDR1 is PRHDT, CDR2 FYEKMQ, per germline (reference sequence). CDR3 size: 12 residues.

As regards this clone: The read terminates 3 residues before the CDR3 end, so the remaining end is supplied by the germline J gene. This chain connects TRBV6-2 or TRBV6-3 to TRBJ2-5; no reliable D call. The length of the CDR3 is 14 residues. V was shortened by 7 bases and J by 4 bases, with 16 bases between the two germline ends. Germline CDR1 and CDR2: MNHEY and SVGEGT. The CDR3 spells CASTLLPPGETQYF. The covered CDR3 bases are TGTGCCAGCACTCTCTTGCCTCCCGGAGAGACC.

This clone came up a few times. CDR3 amino acids: CASRPSGTGKETQYF. The sequenced part of the CDR3 DNA is TGTGCCAGCAGGCCCTCCGGGACAGGGAAAGAGACC. The chain employs TRBV7-2 and TRBJ2-5, with TRBD1 identical over 9 bases. The read comes to an end 3 residues before the CDR3 does, leaving the germline J gene to fill in the end. Germline V gene sequence: CDR1 SGHTA, CDR2 FQGNSA. The CDR3 length is 15 residues. Trimming at V came to 6 bases and at J to 3 bases, leaving 8 bases not matched to a gene.

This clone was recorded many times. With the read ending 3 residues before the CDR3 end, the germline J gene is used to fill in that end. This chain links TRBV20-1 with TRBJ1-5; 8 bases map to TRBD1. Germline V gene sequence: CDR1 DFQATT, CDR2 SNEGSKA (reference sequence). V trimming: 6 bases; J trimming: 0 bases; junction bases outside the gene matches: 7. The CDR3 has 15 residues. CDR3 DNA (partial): TGCAGTGCGAGGACAGGGTCTTATAGCAATCAGCCC. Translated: CSARTGSYSNQP. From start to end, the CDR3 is CSARTGSYSNQPQHF.

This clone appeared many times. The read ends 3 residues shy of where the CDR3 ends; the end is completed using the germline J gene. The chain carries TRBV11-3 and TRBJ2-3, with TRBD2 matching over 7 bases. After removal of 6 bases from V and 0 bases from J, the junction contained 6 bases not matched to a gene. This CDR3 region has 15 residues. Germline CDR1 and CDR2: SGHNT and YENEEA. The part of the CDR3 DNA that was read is TGTGCCAGCAGTCCTAGCGGATCAAGCACAGATACG. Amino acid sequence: CASSPSGSSTDT. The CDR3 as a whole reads CASSPSGSSTDTQYF.

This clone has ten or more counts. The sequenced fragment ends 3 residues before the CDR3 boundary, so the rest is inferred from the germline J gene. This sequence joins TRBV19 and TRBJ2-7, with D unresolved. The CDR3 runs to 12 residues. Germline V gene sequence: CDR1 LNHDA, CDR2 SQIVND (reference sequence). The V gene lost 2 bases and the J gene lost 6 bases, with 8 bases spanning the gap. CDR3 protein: CASSIIRGEQYF. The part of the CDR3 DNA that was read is TGTGCCAGTAGTATAATCCGCGGCGAG. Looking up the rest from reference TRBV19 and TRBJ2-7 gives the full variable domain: DGGITQSPKYLFRKEGQNVTLSCEQNLNHDAMYWYRQDPGQGLRLIYYSQIVNDFQKGDIAEGYSVSREKKESFPLTVTSAQKNPTAFYLCASSIIRGEQYFGPGTRLTVT.

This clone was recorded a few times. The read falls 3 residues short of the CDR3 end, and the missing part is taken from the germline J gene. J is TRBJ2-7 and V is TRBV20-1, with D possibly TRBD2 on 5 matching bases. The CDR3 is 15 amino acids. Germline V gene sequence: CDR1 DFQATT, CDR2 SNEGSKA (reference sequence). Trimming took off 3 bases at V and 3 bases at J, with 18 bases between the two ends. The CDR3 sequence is CSASLGGSLGYEQYF. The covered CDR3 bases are TGCAGTGCTAGTCTGGGCGGGTCTCTGGGCTACGAG.

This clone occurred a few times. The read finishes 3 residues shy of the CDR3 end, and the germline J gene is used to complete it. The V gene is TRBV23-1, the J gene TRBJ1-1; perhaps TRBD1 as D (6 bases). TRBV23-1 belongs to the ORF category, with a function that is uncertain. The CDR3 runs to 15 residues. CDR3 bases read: TGCGCCAGCAGTCACCCCCGGGGAGCAGGGGTAGAA. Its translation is CASSHPRGAGVE. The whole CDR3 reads CASSHPRGAGVEAFF.

The CDR3 protein is CASSPPARPDTQYF. CDR3 DNA, as far as it was read: TGTGCCAGCTCACCGCCCGCGCGCCCAGATACG. The chain recombines TRBV18 with TRBJ2-3; D is unclear. Read coverage stops 3 residues before the CDR3 terminus; the germline J gene supplies the remainder. The CDR3 consists of 14 residues. Germline V gene sequence: CDR1 KGHSH, CDR2 LQKENI. The V end was cut by 3 bases, the J end by 4 bases, with 11 bases between.

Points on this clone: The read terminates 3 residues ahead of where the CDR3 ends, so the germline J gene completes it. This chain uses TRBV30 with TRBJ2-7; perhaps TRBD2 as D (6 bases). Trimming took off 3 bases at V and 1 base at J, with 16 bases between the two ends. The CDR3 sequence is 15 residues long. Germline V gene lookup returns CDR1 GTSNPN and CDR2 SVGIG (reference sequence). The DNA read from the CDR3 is TGTGCCTGGAGCGCCGGGGGTGGTGGGTCCTACGAG. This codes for CAWSAGGGGSYE. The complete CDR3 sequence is CAWSAGGGGSYEQYF.